Following are 25 T cell receptor beta chains from one sample sequenced in a study of CD8+ T cells in alopecia areata. The treatment: oral pan-JAK inhibitor, 5-10 mg twice daily. RNA was isolated and reverse transcribed to cDNA, the sequencing template. Sequencing used immunoSEQ multiplex PCR; TCRdb keeps in-frame clones, though not all of them. Of a few hundred thousand clones listed, over 40% were seen once; the top ten hold about 2.6%. This material consisted of CD4+ T cells sorted from blood, taken around week 36, from a patient treated with tofacitinib. The receptors were gathered from a human donor with alopecia areata.

For this clone: A read error may account for a junction end that differs from germline. The chain carries TRBV10-3 and TRBJ2-2; 7 bases map to TRBD1. Germline V gene lookup returns CDR1 ENHRY and CDR2 SYGVKD. CDR3 length: 14 residues. This chain's CDR3 is CAISGQASPGELLF. CDR3 DNA sequence: TGTGCCATCAGCGGACAGGCTTCCCCCGGGGAGCTGCTTTTT.

The chain links TRBV18 to TRBJ2-6; TRBD2 is a possible D gene (6 bases). The V end was cut by 2 bases, the J end by 2 bases, with 7 bases between. CDR1 is KGHSH, CDR2 LQKENI, per germline. The CDR3 extends over 15 amino acids. CDR3 DNA sequence: TGTGCCAGCTCACCAGGGGGGACTGGGGCCAACGTCCTGACTTTC. This codes for CASSPGGTGANVLTF.

The table lists this clone with a few counts. CDR3 amino acids: CASSPLTSATDTQYF. The CDR3 DNA is TGTGCCAGCTCACCTCTTACTAGTGCGACAGATACGCAGTATTTT. The chain links TRBV18 to TRBJ2-3; tentative D call: TRBD2 (5 bases). The V and J ends lost 3 bases and 3 bases respectively, with 13 bases between them. The CDR3 extends over 15 amino acids. The germline gives CDR1 KGHSH, CDR2 LQKENI.

The gene calls are TRBV28 and TRBJ1-5; D gene unclear. V was pared by 4 bases and J by 4 bases, with 8 bases between. Germline V CDR1 and CDR2: MDHEN, SYDVKM. This CDR3 has 13 residues. This CDR3 is CASSSFQNQPQHF. The DNA of the CDR3 is TGTGCCAGCAGTTCCTTTCAGAATCAGCCCCAGCATTTT.

A remark on this clone: Within the sample, other DNA sequences also encode this same CDR3. J is TRBJ2-3 and V is TRBV20-1; D gene ambiguous. This CDR3 is 10 amino acids long. Trimming stripped 3 bases from V and 2 bases from J, with 0 bases between. Germline V CDR1 and CDR2: DFQATT, SNEGSKA (reference sequence). The CDR3 reads CSASTDTQYF. In nucleotides, the CDR3 is TGCAGTGCTAGCACAGATACGCAGTATTTT.

The chain joins TRBV7-9 to TRBJ2-5, with D perhaps TRBD1 (6 bases). Germline V gene sequence: CDR1 SEHNR, CDR2 FQNEAQ (reference sequence). This CDR3 has 14 residues. Between the trimmed V and J ends, which lost 3 bases and 2 bases, there was a span of 10 bases. The CDR3 loop is CASSFAGVQETQYF. Written as DNA, the CDR3 is TGTGCCAGCAGCTTCGCAGGGGTTCAAGAGACCCAGTACTTC.

This clone was detected only a few times. V usage is TRBV29-1 and J usage is TRBJ1-3; D uncertain. In germline, CDR1 is SQVTM, CDR2 ANQGSEA. V dropped 6 bases and J dropped 3 bases, with 6 bases sitting between them. CDR3 size: 11 residues. In DNA, the CDR3 is TGCAGCGTAACCGTTGGAAACACCATATATTTT. Amino acid sequence: CSVTVGNTIYF.

This clone was recorded a few times. The chain has TRBV29-1 and TRBJ1-2; the match to TRBD1 covers 7 bases. Germline lookup yields CDR1 SQVTM and CDR2 ANQGSEA. V trimming: 2 bases; J trimming: 7 bases; junction bases outside the gene matches: 7. The CDR3 totals 13 residues. As DNA, the CDR3 is TGCAGCGTTGAACGGGGTGCAGGGGGTGGCTACACCTTC. Its protein product is CSVERGAGGGYTF.

This clone has a handful of counts. CDR3 sequence (DNA): TGTGCCAGCAGCTCGGCAGCGGGCTCCTACAATGAGCAGTTCTTC. Translation gives CASSSAAGSYNEQFF. The chain carries TRBV7-2 and TRBJ2-1; possible D gene TRBD2, 6 bases. The CDR3 totals 15 residues. Germline assignment: CDR1 SGHTA and CDR2 FQGNSA. Trimming cost V 4 bases and J 0 bases, with 10 bases left between them.

This clone was recorded a few times. The V call is TRBV2, the J call TRBJ1-2; 7 positions match TRBD1. CDR1 is SNHLY and CDR2 is FYNNEI in the germline V gene. Trimming removed 6 bases from V and 7 bases from J; junction bases left unmatched: 11. This CDR3 has 14 amino acids. The CDR3 bases are TGTGCCAGCAGCGCCCTTGAAGGGGGCGTTGGCTACACCTTC. Its translation: CASSALEGGVGYTF.

The V gene is TRBV29-1, the J gene TRBJ2-1; TRBD2 might be the D (5 bases). Looked up from germline, CDR1 is SQVTM and CDR2 is ANQGSEA. Between the trimmed V and J ends, which lost 1 base and 0 bases, there was a span of 16 bases. The CDR3 is 17 amino acids. The CDR3 sequence is CSVEGWAGISSYNEQFF. DNA of the CDR3: TGCAGCGTTGAAGGGTGGGCGGGTATCAGCTCCTACAATGAGCAGTTCTTC.

The chain links TRBV29-1 to TRBJ1-1, with TRBD1 as a possible D gene (5 bases). V lost 7 bases, J lost 5 bases, and 20 bases lay in between. The CDR3 covers 14 residues. Germline V gene data show CDR1 as SQVTM and CDR2 as ANQGSEA. CDR3 amino acids: CSADGGARDTEAFF. CDR3 DNA: TGCAGCGCCGACGGAGGGGCTCGGGATACTGAAGCTTTCTTT.

This clone appeared a few times. This specimen includes other DNA sequences encoding the same CDR3. The J gene is TRBJ1-5, the V gene TRBV7-2; no clear D gene. The CDR3 covers 12 residues. In germline, CDR1 is SGHTA, CDR2 FQGNSA. Trimming shortened V by 1 base and J by 5 bases, and 3 bases separated the two germline ends. The DNA for the CDR3 is TGTGCCAGCAGCTTAGGGGATCAGCCCCAGCATTTT. Its protein product is CASSLGDQPQHF.

The chain carries TRBV5-6 and TRBJ2-7; 14 positions match TRBD2. This CDR3 is 15 amino acids long. Per germline, CDR1 SGHDT and CDR2 YYEEEE. V gave up 4 bases and J gave up 3 bases; unmatched junction bases: 3. In DNA form, the CDR3 reads TGTGCCAGCAGCACGACTAGCGGGAGGGTCTACGAGCAGTACTTC. The encoded protein is CASSTTSGRVYEQYF. Based on the CDR3 plus reference TRBV5-6 and TRBJ2-7, the full variable domain is DAGVTQSPTHLIKTRGQQVTLRCSPKSGHDTVSWYQQALGQGPQFIFQYYEEEERQRGNFPDRFSGHQFPNYSSELNVNALLLGDSALYLCASSTTSGRVYEQYFGPGTRLTVT.

The gene calls are TRBV30 and TRBJ1-1, with 7 bases fitting TRBD1. This CDR3 has 14 residues. Looked up from germline, CDR1 is GTSNPN and CDR2 is SVGIG (reference sequence). Trimming at V came to 0 bases and at J to 5 bases, leaving 6 bases not matched to a gene. The CDR3 sequence is CAWSVPHRGTEAFF. DNA of the CDR3: TGTGCCTGGAGTGTACCCCACAGGGGAACTGAAGCTTTCTTT.

The sample holds many counts of this clone. The gene calls are TRBV7-2 and TRBJ2-7; D ambiguous. This CDR3 has 14 amino acids. The V end was cut by 0 bases, the J end by 0 bases, with 6 bases between. In germline, CDR1 is SGHTA, CDR2 FQGNSA. The CDR3 is CASSLAAVSYEQYF. CDR3 nucleotides: TGTGCCAGCAGCTTAGCGGCGGTCTCCTACGAGCAGTACTTC.

The rearrangement joins TRBV19 to TRBJ2-5, with D maybe TRBD1 (5 bases). The CDR3 length is 14 residues. The V gene's germline CDR1 is LNHDA and CDR2 SQIVND (reference sequence). V dropped 0 bases and J dropped 1 base, with 6 bases sitting between them. CDR3 residues: CASSIDDSQETQYF. The CDR3 region has the DNA TGTGCCAGTAGTATAGATGACAGCCAAGAGACCCAGTACTTC.

The chain carries TRBV5-1 and TRBJ2-7; either TRBD1 or TRBD2 may supply D (5 bases each). The CDR3 contains 14 residues. V lost 6 bases and J lost 0, with 13 bases in between. CDR1 and CDR2 (germline): SGHRS, YFSETQ. The CDR3 reads CASTRDVGSYEQYF. The DNA of the CDR3 is TGCGCCAGCACAAGGGACGTTGGCTCCTACGAGCAGTACTTC.

This rearrangement joins TRBV29-1 to TRBJ2-7; 7 bases line up with TRBD1. The germline CDR1 and CDR2 sequences are SQVTM and ANQGSEA. Losses at the gene ends were 7 bases for V and 4 bases for J; bases not matched to a gene: 4. The CDR3 has 11 residues. CDR3 loop: CSAKTGYEQYF. CDR3 nucleotides: TGCAGCGCCAAGACAGGGTACGAGCAGTACTTC.

In this sample, this clone turned up once. V and J are TRBV20-1 and TRBJ2-7; no reliable D call. Germline CDR1 reads DFQATT; CDR2 reads SNEGSKA (reference sequence). V lost 7 bases and J lost 0, with 7 bases in between. This CDR3 contains 11 residues. CDR3 loop: CSVLDSYEQYF. The CDR3 DNA is TGCAGTGTCCTCGACTCCTACGAGCAGTACTTC.

This chain connects TRBV29-1 to TRBJ2-7, with 7 bases aligning to TRBD2. The CDR3 is made up of 12 amino acids. V lost 4 bases and J lost 7; bases outside the gene matches: 7. Germline CDR1 is SQVTM and CDR2 is ANQGSEA. For the CDR3, the DNA is TGCAGCGTTGCAGCTAGCGGCCGGGAGCAGTACTTC. Residues: CSVAASGREQYF.

J is TRBJ2-5 and V is TRBV5-1; 7 bases match TRBD1. Germline lookup yields CDR1 SGHRS and CDR2 YFSETQ. The V segment lost 4 bases and the J segment 0 bases; nucleotides outside the gene matches: 12. The CDR3 is 17 amino acids. The CDR3 DNA sequence: TGCGCCAGCAGCCGTGACAGGGCCCAATTGTACCAAGAGACCCAGTACTTC. The encoded protein is CASSRDRAQLYQETQYF.

V and J are TRBV30 and TRBJ2-7; perhaps TRBD1 as D (6 bases). The V gene lost 2 bases and the J gene lost 0 bases, with 11 bases spanning the gap. Germline-derived CDR1 and CDR2 are GTSNPN and SVGIG (reference sequence). This CDR3 has 14 residues. This CDR3 reads CAWSWGHSSYEQYF. The CDR3 DNA reads TGTGCCTGGAGTTGGGGGCACAGCTCCTACGAGCAGTACTTC.

The V call is TRBV30, the J call TRBJ1-1; D gene uncertain. V dropped 0 bases and J dropped 4 bases, with 12 bases sitting between them. This CDR3 is 14 amino acids long. CDR1 is GTSNPN, CDR2 SVGIG, per germline (reference sequence). Here the CDR3 DNA reads TGTGCCTGGAGTGTGGGCAGGAGGATCACTGAAGCTTTCTTT. Residues: CAWSVGRRITEAFF.

This clone was seen only once. The chain is built from TRBV5-1 and TRBJ2-5, with 11 positions matching TRBD1. There are 14 residues in the CDR3. Unmatched junction bases numbered 4, after V lost 4 bases and J lost 5 bases. Germline loops: CDR1 SGHRS, CDR2 YFSETQ. As DNA, the CDR3 is TGCGCCAGCAGCGGACAGGGGGCGAGGGAGACCCAGTACTTC. Amino acids: CASSGQGARETQYF.